Reported below is one T cell receptor (beta chain). The sample comes from a study of shared clonotypes between healthy human individuals. Sequencing was performed with immunoSEQ multiplex PCR; in TCRdb, only in-frame clones are kept and a portion is missing. The table includes a few hundred thousand clones, around 74% detected once. V shed 3 bases and J 6 bases; nucleotides not matched to a gene: 5. CDR1 is GTSNPN and CDR2 is SVGIG in the germline V gene (reference sequence). The CDR3 consists of 12 residues. This receptor was obtained from a man aged 25-45 years in good health. This sequence joins TRBV30 and TRBJ2-7, with 7 nucleotides matching TRBD1. Material for sequencing was memory CD4+ T cells sorted from blood. Subset of the sample: CD45RA-negative fraction. CDR3 residues: CAWSATGLEQYF. DNA for the CDR3: TGTGCCTGGAGCGCGACAGGGCTCGAGCAGTACTTC.